The subject of this entry is one TCR beta chain. The antigen is unknown. This record belongs to a study of graft-versus-host responses after intestinal transplantation. Study-wide background: Induction with anti-thymocyte globulin, then tacrolimus and steroids for three to four years, was given to all recipients.

Measured with immunoSEQ multiplex PCR; TCRdb has only the in-frame clones, and not every one. The table lists roughly 60,000 clones, more than 75% of them singletons. Findings and limits, study-wide: The study found high graft-versus-host to host-versus-graft clonal ratios in allografts of patients with graft-donor T cell macrochimerism. There was an association between peak levels of circulating GvH clones and early post-transplant HvG declines. Detected in recipient marrow were GvH clones, some of which were first observed in ileum or blood.

Germline loops: CDR1 DFQATT, CDR2 SNEGSKA (reference sequence). V was clipped by 4 bases and J by 8 bases, with 11 bases between them. CDR3 length: 11 amino acids. The clonotype was recovered from a human patient who received an intestinal transplant, so some T cells may come from the graft donor. The source was PBMCs, collected approximately four months after intestinal transplantation. The J gene is TRBJ1-2, the V gene TRBV20-1, with no clear D. CDR3 DNA: TGCAGTGCTACTCGACTCACAGGCTACACCTTC. Translated: CSATRLTGYTF.